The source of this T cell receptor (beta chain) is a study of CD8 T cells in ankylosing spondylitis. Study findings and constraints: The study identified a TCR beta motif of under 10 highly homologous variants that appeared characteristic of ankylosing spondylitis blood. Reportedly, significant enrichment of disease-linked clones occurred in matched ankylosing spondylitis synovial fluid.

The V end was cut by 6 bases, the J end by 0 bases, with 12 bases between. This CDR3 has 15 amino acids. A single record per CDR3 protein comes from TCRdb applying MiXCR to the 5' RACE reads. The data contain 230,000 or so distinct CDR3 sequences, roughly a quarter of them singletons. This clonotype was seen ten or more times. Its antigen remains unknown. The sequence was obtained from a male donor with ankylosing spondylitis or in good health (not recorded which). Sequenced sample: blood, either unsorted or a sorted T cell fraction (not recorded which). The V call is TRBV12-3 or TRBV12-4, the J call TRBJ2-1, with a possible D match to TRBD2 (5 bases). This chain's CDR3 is CASSKEVISYNEQFF. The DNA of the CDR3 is TGTGCCAGCAGCAAGGAGGTCATCTCCTACAATGAGCAGTTCTTC.